Below are 12 T cell receptor beta chains sequenced from a single sample in a study of cytomegalovirus exposure and HLA in healthy donors (dated by TCRdb to 2016 to 2017). The library was prepared using the immunoSEQ multiplex PCR assay. TCRdb carries this immuneACCESS record with in-frame sequences only. Its versions omit some clonotypes, under half of them owing to an unresolved V gene in the studies checked, with the rest unexplained. Across this sample there are about 340,000 clones, with 86% seen only once. The leading ten clones occupy 0.7% to 0.85% of the sample. Sequencing was performed on PBMCs. These receptors originate from a young woman in good health and CMV-seronegative.

A few counts support this clone. Other DNA sequences in this sample translate to the same CDR3. This chain links TRBV9 with TRBJ2-3; D remains unclear. Trimming stripped 2 bases from V and 6 bases from J, with 4 bases between. Germline values: CDR1 SGDLS, CDR2 YYNGEE. The CDR3 is made up of 11 amino acids. The CDR3 region is CASSVGDTQYF. In DNA, the CDR3 is TGTGCCAGCAGCGTGGGCGATACGCAGTATTTT.

This chain joins TRBV11-1 and TRBJ2-2; 8 bases are a match to TRBD2. The V gene end was trimmed by 0 bases and the J gene end by 1 base; junction bases not matched to a gene: 1. The CDR3 loop spans 16 amino acids. In germline, CDR1 is SGHAT, CDR2 FQDESV (reference sequence). CDR3 in DNA: TGTGCCAGCAGCTTAGCTAGCGGGGTGAACACCGGGGAGCTGTTTTTT. It yields the protein CASSLASGVNTGELFF.

In its sample, this clone was seen a few times. The chain links TRBV6-5 to TRBJ2-7; D is perhaps TRBD2 (5 bases). CDR3 length: 13 residues. CDR1 and CDR2 from the germline V gene are MNHEY and SVGAGI. Trimming shortened V by 2 bases and J by 5 bases, and 10 bases separated the two germline ends. The CDR3 spells CASSYAGSHEQYF. CDR3 sequence (DNA): TGTGCCAGCAGTTACGCTGGGAGCCACGAGCAGTACTTC.

The gene calls are TRBV11-2 and TRBJ2-7, with D maybe TRBD2 (7 bases). Germline CDR1 reads SGHAT; CDR2 reads FQNNGV. V shed 7 bases and J shed 2 bases, with 18 bases lying between them. CDR3 size: 15 residues. CDR3 coding DNA: TGTGCCAGCACCGGGTCCATCGGGGGGCCCTACGAGCAGTACTTC. Protein product: CASTGSIGGPYEQYF.

This clone was recorded only once. The chain combines TRBV7-9 with TRBJ2-3; 11 positions match TRBD2. The CDR3 sequence is 19 residues long. The V gene end was trimmed by 5 bases and the J gene end by 2 bases; junction bases not matched to a gene: 15. The V gene's germline CDR1 is SEHNR and CDR2 FQNEAQ (reference sequence). The DNA of the CDR3 is TGTGCCAGCAGCACTCCCCTAGCGGGAGGCCCAATACCCACAGATACGCAGTATTTT. As protein: CASSTPLAGGPIPTDTQYF. The whole variable domain, remainder taken from reference TRBV7-9 and TRBJ2-3, is DTGVSQNPRHKITKRGQNVTFRCDPISEHNRLYWYRQTLGQGPEFLTYFQNEAQLEKSRLLSDRFSAERPKGSFSTLEIQRTEQGDSAMYLCASSTPLAGGPIPTDTQYFGPGTRLTVL.

V usage is TRBV11-2 and J usage is TRBJ2-6, with 7 nucleotides matching TRBD1. The CDR3 loop spans 18 amino acids. Looked up from germline, CDR1 is SGHAT and CDR2 is FQNNGV. With V trimmed by 7 bases and J by 1 base, 13 bases remained unmatched. The CDR3 loop is CASTARTGPRSGANVLTF. In DNA form, the CDR3 reads TGTGCCAGCACCGCCCGGACAGGCCCTCGTTCTGGGGCCAACGTCCTGACTTTC.

The rearrangement uses TRBV2 and TRBJ2-3; 8 bases align to TRBD2. The CDR3 has 14 residues. The germline V gene encodes CDR1 SNHLY and CDR2 FYNNEI. V lost 8 bases and J lost 0; bases outside the gene matches: 4. The CDR3 sequence is CASLGLGSTDTQYF. In DNA form, the CDR3 reads TGTGCCAGCCTGGGACTAGGGAGCACAGATACGCAGTATTTT. Looking up the rest from reference TRBV2 and TRBJ2-3 gives the full variable domain: EPEVTQTPSHQVTQMGQEVILRCVPISNHLYFYWYRQILGQKVEFLVSFYNNEISEKSEIFDDQFSVERPDGSNFTLKIRSTKLEDSAMYFCASLGLGSTDTQYFGPGTRLTVL.

The chain is built from TRBV2 and TRBJ1-1, with 9 bases that match TRBD1. This CDR3 spans 13 amino acids. The V gene's germline CDR1 is SNHLY and CDR2 FYNNEI. V lost 6 bases, J lost 5 bases, and 4 bases stayed unmatched. As DNA, the CDR3 is TGTGCCAGCAGAGAACAGGGGGCAACTGAAGCTTTCTTT. The encoded protein is CASREQGATEAFF.

The chain joins TRBV2 to TRBJ2-5, with D tentatively TRBD2 (6 bases). Germline-derived CDR1 and CDR2 are SNHLY and FYNNEI. The V end lost 6 bases, the J end lost 2 bases, and 16 bases lay between the germline ends. The length of the CDR3 is 15 residues. The CDR3 nucleotides are TGTGCCAGCAGCTACCGGGACTCGGGTCAAGAGACCCAGTACTTC. Its translation: CASSYRDSGQETQYF. The full variable domain, rest sourced from reference TRBV2 and TRBJ2-5, is EPEVTQTPSHQVTQMGQEVILRCVPISNHLYFYWYRQILGQKVEFLVSFYNNEISEKSEIFDDQFSVERPDGSNFTLKIRSTKLEDSAMYFCASSYRDSGQETQYFGPGTRLLVL.

The gene calls are TRBV29-1 and TRBJ2-7; TRBD2 agrees at 10 bases. The J segment lost 5 bases and the V segment lost 6 bases, leaving 13 bases of the junction unmatched. This CDR3 spans 15 amino acids. The germline gives CDR1 SQVTM, CDR2 ANQGSEA. CDR3 bases: TGCAGCGTCCCCGGGAAGCGGGAGGGATGGAACGAGCAGTACTTC. It is translated as CSVPGKREGWNEQYF.

The rearrangement uses TRBV11-2 and TRBJ2-2; 7 positions match TRBD2. V shed 1 base, J shed 1 base, and the junction held 6 bases outside the gene matches. The CDR3 contains 17 residues. Germline values: CDR1 SGHAT, CDR2 FQNNGV. The CDR3 DNA sequence: TGTGCCAGCAGCTTAGTGTTACTAGCGAAGAACACCGGGGAGCTGTTTTTT. It yields the protein CASSLVLLAKNTGELFF.

This clone was observed at least ten times. This chain connects TRBV7-8 to TRBJ2-2, with 14 bases fitting TRBD2. Looked up from germline, CDR1 is SGHVS and CDR2 is FQNEAQ. The V gene end was trimmed by 8 bases and the J gene end by 3 bases; junction bases not matched to a gene: 20. The CDR3 has 21 residues. The CDR3 DNA reads as TGTGCCAGCGACCGCGCGAGGTTTCGACTAGCGGGAGGGTCGGACACCGGGGAGCTGTTTTTT. This codes for CASDRARFRLAGGSDTGELFF.